Detailed here is one TCR beta chain. Only in-frame clones appear in the TCRdb table, and some are missing; sequencing was by immunoSEQ multiplex PCR. The top ten hold 8.4% of the sample, which has under 150,000 clones, 81% seen once. This entry comes from a study of blood T cell repertoires in COVID-19. The germline V gene encodes CDR1 SGHDN and CDR2 FVKESK. The CDR3 has 14 residues. With 0 bases removed from V and 6 bases from J, the gap between germline ends came to 10 bases. Sequencing was done on a sample of peripheral blood. The clonotype was recovered from a woman between 55 and 75 years old with active or convalescent COVID-19. The chain is built from TRBV14 and TRBJ2-3; maybe TRBD2 (5 bases). CDR3 protein: CASSQERALDTQYF. In DNA, the CDR3 is TGTGCCAGCAGCCAAGAGAGGGCTTTGGATACGCAGTATTTT.